One and the same sample provided the 25 T cell receptor beta chains below, sequenced in a study of blood T cell repertoires in COVID-19. Only in-frame clones appear in the TCRdb table, and some are missing; sequencing was by immunoSEQ multiplex PCR. This sample has approximately 150,000 clones, with 87% found just once. The sample consisted of PBMCs or T cells enriched from blood (not recorded which). The origin of the receptors is a man between 60 and 70 years old who had recovered from COVID-19.

V is TRBV11-2 and J is TRBJ2-7; 7 bases map to TRBD1. V lost 4 bases to trimming and J lost 6 bases; unmatched junction nucleotides: 12. The CDR3 is 15 residues long. Germline lookup yields CDR1 SGHAT and CDR2 FQNNGV. As DNA, the CDR3 is TGTGCCAGCAGCTCTCACAAGCGACAGGGTCGCGAGCAGTACTTC. This translates into CASSSHKRQGREQYF.

In this sample, this clone turned up a few times. The J gene is TRBJ2-1, the V gene TRBV24-1; 7 bases are a match to TRBD2. The V gene's germline CDR1 is KGHDR and CDR2 SFDVKD. The V and J ends lost 12 bases and 2 bases, in that order; junction bases with no gene match: 6. This CDR3 spans 13 amino acids. CDR3 sequence reads: CAAGGRTYNEQFF. CDR3 DNA sequence: TGTGCCGCGGGCGGGAGAACCTACAATGAGCAGTTCTTC.

This sequence joins TRBV7-3 and TRBJ2-2; D might be TRBD2 (6 bases). V was trimmed by 6 bases and J by 7 bases, leaving 15 bases between them. This CDR3 region has 14 residues. Germline V CDR1 and CDR2: SGHTA, FQGTGA. The CDR3 DNA reads as TGTGCCAGCAGTTCTTTGGACTACCGCGGGGAGCTGTTTTTT. Amino acids: CASSSLDYRGELFF.

This clone was counted once. The chain recombines TRBV5-1 with TRBJ2-3; no firm D call. The length of the CDR3 is 14 residues. V lost 1 base and J lost 0, with 6 bases in between. Looked up from germline, CDR1 is SGHRS and CDR2 is YFSETQ. The CDR3 DNA sequence: TGCGCCAGCAGCTTGACTGCAAGCACAGATACGCAGTATTTT. Its protein is CASSLTASTDTQYF.

This clone showed up just once. The chain couples TRBV5-1 to TRBJ2-7, with TRBD1 as a possible D gene (6 bases). The ends were cut back, 4 bases at V and 6 bases at J, with 20 bases in the middle. The CDR3 has 15 amino acids. Per germline, CDR1 SGHRS and CDR2 YFSETQ. The CDR3 sequence: CASSTHYRDQGEQYF. Written as DNA, the CDR3 is TGCGCCAGCAGCACCCACTACAGGGATCAGGGCGAGCAGTACTTC.

J is TRBJ2-7 and V is TRBV14, with D unresolved. Germline V gives CDR1 SGHDN, CDR2 FVKESK. Trimming took 3 bases from V and 5 from J, leaving 20 bases between them. The CDR3 runs 16 residues. CDR3 sequence: CASSHETGSRFNEQYF. For the CDR3, the DNA is TGTGCCAGCAGCCATGAGACCGGGTCGCGATTCAACGAGCAGTACTTC.

The V call is TRBV19, the J call TRBJ2-7; 7 bases agree with TRBD1. V trimming: 5 bases; J trimming: 0 bases; junction bases outside the gene matches: 4. This CDR3 has 14 residues. Germline-derived CDR1 and CDR2 are LNHDA and SQIVND (reference sequence). The CDR3 nucleotides read TGTGCCAGTAGTGCGACAGGGAGCTCCTACGAGCAGTACTTC. Its translation is CASSATGSSYEQYF.

The CDR3 protein is CAISSGRAGSYNEQFF. Here the CDR3 DNA reads TGTGCCATCAGTAGCGGGAGGGCCGGCTCCTACAATGAGCAGTTCTTC. This chain links TRBV10-3 with TRBJ2-7, with 10 bases lining up with TRBD2. The better agreement between TRBJ2-1 and the DNA end casts doubt on the J call. This CDR3 has 16 amino acids. Germline assignment: CDR1 ENHRY and CDR2 SYGVKD.

V usage is TRBV9 and J usage is TRBJ1-2; D possibly corresponds to TRBD1 (6 bases). Germline assignment: CDR1 SGDLS and CDR2 YYNGEE. V was pared by 0 bases and J by 3 bases, with 12 bases between. The CDR3 is 15 residues long. For the CDR3, the DNA is TGTGCCAGCAGCGTAGGAGGGGGAGAATACTATGGCTACACCTTC. It yields the protein CASSVGGGEYYGYTF.

The chain joins TRBV6-1 to TRBJ2-4, with 8 nucleotides matching TRBD1. The CDR3 covers 13 residues. The germline gives CDR1 MNHNS, CDR2 SASEGT. The V and J ends lost 0 bases and 10 bases, in that order; junction bases with no gene match: 2. CDR3 protein: CASSEAGDRIQYF. Here the CDR3 DNA reads TGTGCCAGCAGTGAAGCGGGGGACAGGATTCAGTACTTC.

This chain links TRBV27 with TRBJ2-1; the match to TRBD2 covers 8 bases. After removal of 2 bases from V and 4 bases from J, the junction contained 13 bases not matched to a gene. CDR1 is MNHEY, CDR2 SMNVEV, per germline (reference sequence). This CDR3 has 18 residues. CDR3 DNA sequence: TGTGCCAGCAGTTTAGTGGGGCCGGGACTAGGCGGATACAATGAGCAGTTCTTC. As protein: CASSLVGPGLGGYNEQFF.

This clone was seen more than once but under ten times. The chain has TRBV15 and TRBJ2-7; TRBD1 aligns across 8 bases. CDR1 is LNHNV, CDR2 YYDKDF, per germline (reference sequence). The CDR3 is made up of 13 amino acids. J gave up 7 bases and V 4 bases, and 6 bases lay outside the gene matches. This chain's CDR3 is CATSIGQGGEQYF. Here the CDR3 DNA reads TGTGCCACCAGCATTGGACAGGGTGGGGAGCAGTACTTC.

The chain couples TRBV6-1 to TRBJ1-5; D unclear. Germline V gene sequence: CDR1 MNHNS, CDR2 SASEGT. The V and J ends lost 2 bases and 1 base respectively, with 12 bases between them. The CDR3 contains 16 residues. The CDR3 sequence is CASSEMSGRSNQPQHF. DNA of the CDR3: TGTGCCAGCAGTGAAATGTCAGGCAGGAGCAATCAGCCCCAGCATTTT.

This chain joins TRBV5-8 and TRBJ1-5; perhaps TRBD1 as D (6 bases). Trimming removed 4 bases from V and 2 bases from J, with 16 bases in between. The CDR3 spans 16 residues. From germline, CDR1 is SGHTS and CDR2 YDEGEE. The CDR3 region has the DNA TGTGCCAGCAGCATGAACAGGGTCGGGGGCAATCAGCCCCAGCATTTT. Its protein product is CASSMNRVGGNQPQHF.

The chain uses TRBV5-1 and TRBJ1-2; TRBD1 agrees at 10 bases. Germline V CDR1 and CDR2: SGHRS, YFSETQ. Trimming took 0 bases from V and 4 from J; bases not matched to a gene: 3. This CDR3 region has 15 residues. CDR3 sequence: CASSLGDRGGYGYTF. The CDR3 DNA follows: TGCGCCAGCAGCTTGGGGGACAGGGGAGGCTATGGCTACACCTTC. Using reference TRBV5-1 and TRBJ1-2 for the parts outside the CDR3, the full variable domain is KAGVTQTPRYLIKTRGQQVTLSCSPISGHRSVSWYQQTPGQGLQFLFEYFSETQRNKGNFPGRFSGRQFSNSRSEMNVSTLELGDSALYLCASSLGDRGGYGYTFGSGTRLTVV.

V usage is TRBV5-4 and J usage is TRBJ1-4; 7 bases map to TRBD1. J lost 8 bases, V lost 4 bases, and 11 bases had no gene match. Per the germline V gene, CDR1 is SGHNT and CDR2 is YYREEE (reference sequence). There are 15 residues in the CDR3. This CDR3 is CASSARQGAGEKLFF. CDR3 nucleotides: TGTGCCAGCAGCGCGAGACAGGGTGCTGGAGAAAAACTGTTTTTT.

The chain has TRBV7-3 and TRBJ2-2; no definite D call. CDR1 SGHTA and CDR2 FQGTGA come from the germline V gene. The ends were cut back, 4 bases at V and 4 bases at J, with 7 bases in the middle. The CDR3 covers 13 residues. The DNA of the CDR3 is TGTGCCAGCAGCTACATTTCCACCGGGGAGCTGTTTTTT. Protein: CASSYISTGELFF.

This clone was recorded only once. This chain connects TRBV7-9 to TRBJ2-1; 7 bases map to TRBD2. V lost 5 bases and J lost 7; bases outside the gene matches: 20. The V gene's germline CDR1 is SEHNR and CDR2 FQNEAQ (reference sequence). The CDR3 totals 18 residues. The CDR3 region is CASSTRREQGVPRNEQFF. Written as DNA, the CDR3 is TGTGCCAGCAGCACCCGGCGGGAGCAGGGAGTGCCTAGGAATGAGCAGTTCTTC. Filled out from reference TRBV7-9 and TRBJ2-1, the complete variable domain reads DTGVSQNPRHKITKRGQNVTFRCDPISEHNRLYWYRQTLGQGPEFLTYFQNEAQLEKSRLLSDRFSAERPKGSFSTLEIQRTEQGDSAMYLCASSTRREQGVPRNEQFFGPGTRLTVL.

The chain joins TRBV18 to TRBJ1-6, with D perhaps TRBD1 (5 bases). V was clipped by 6 bases and J by 4 bases, with 10 bases between them. This CDR3 has 14 amino acids. CDR1 and CDR2 (germline): KGHSH, LQKENI. The CDR3 coding sequence is TGTGCCAGCTCTCAGGGAAATTATAATTCACCCCTCCACTTT. This sequence encodes CASSQGNYNSPLHF.

The DNA for the CDR3 is TGTGCCAGCAGCTTAGAATATGGGACAGGGGGCGGGAACACTGAAGCTTTCTTT. Translating it yields CASSLEYGTGGGNTEAFF. The chain recombines TRBV7-8 with TRBJ1-1, with 12 positions matching TRBD1. Per germline, CDR1 SGHVS and CDR2 FQNEAQ. This CDR3 has 18 residues. V was pared by 1 base and J by 1 base, with 7 bases of the junction left unmatched.

The chain employs TRBV7-9 and TRBJ1-1; 8 nucleotides match TRBD1. J lost 1 base, V lost 4 bases, and 5 bases had no gene match. The CDR3 length is 15 residues. Germline values: CDR1 SEHNR, CDR2 FQNEAQ (reference sequence). This CDR3 reads CASSYPQGANTEAFF. CDR3 nucleotides: TGTGCCAGCAGCTACCCCCAGGGGGCGAACACTGAAGCTTTCTTT.

The chain recombines TRBV27 with TRBJ2-3; a weak D match, TRBD2 (7 bases). The CDR3 is 14 residues long. The V gene's germline CDR1 is MNHEY and CDR2 SMNVEV (reference sequence). V was cut by 8 bases and J by 3 bases, with 15 bases left in between. As DNA, the CDR3 is TGTGCCAGCTCAACGCGGGGGCCTACAGATACGCAGTATTTT. Protein product: CASSTRGPTDTQYF.

About this clone: Other DNA sequences within the sample encode an identical CDR3. V usage is TRBV28 and J usage is TRBJ1-6, with a possible D match to TRBD1 (5 bases). The CDR3 length is 14 residues. The ends were cut back, 3 bases at V and 6 bases at J, with 9 bases in the middle. Per the germline V gene, CDR1 is MDHEN and CDR2 is SYDVKM. CDR3 sequence: CASSFRGGNSPLHF. CDR3 in DNA: TGTGCCAGCAGTTTTCGGGGGGGTAATTCACCCCTCCACTTT.

The genes are TRBV5-4 and TRBJ2-5; D might be TRBD1 (6 bases). This CDR3 is built from 15 residues. Germline V gene data show CDR1 as SGHNT and CDR2 as YYREEE (reference sequence). The V end was cut by 0 bases, the J end by 5 bases, with 14 bases between. In DNA form, the CDR3 reads TGTGCCAGCAGCTTGGGGCAGGGGACGCGGGAGACCCAGTACTTC. Translation gives CASSLGQGTRETQYF.

This chain joins TRBV3-1 (or the pseudogene TRBV3-2) and TRBJ1-1; tentative D call: TRBD1 (6 bases). The germline CDR1 and CDR2 sequences are LGHDT and YNNKEL (reference sequence). V lost 1 base, J lost 4 bases, and 10 bases lay in between. The CDR3 extends over 14 amino acids. This chain's CDR3 is CASSQVGAGTEAFF. CDR3 coding DNA: TGTGCCAGCAGCCAAGTGGGGGCTGGCACTGAAGCTTTCTTT.